The rows below give T cell receptor beta chains drawn from one sample of a study of Graves' ophthalmopathy and Graves' hyperthyroidism. TCRdb fed the multiplex PCR reads into MiXCR, producing one record per CDR3 protein. The data hold about 1.2 million distinct CDR3 sequences, with about 35% observed a single time. The sample was peripheral blood or thyroid tissue (not recorded which). Receptors were obtained from an adult man with Graves' hyperthyroidism. Each CDR3 is given with its conserved first and last residue. The order of the fields is CDR3 length, J gene, V gene, clone size, D gene, CDR3 protein, CDR3 DNA. The D gene is left open where the match is weak. A clone size is listed for some rows: how often the clone was seen (once, few, many), or a class if it is expanded.

16,TRBJ1-1,TRBV29-1,NA,NA,CSVGNSGGLGDTEAFF,TGCAGCGTCGGGAACAGCGGGGGGCTAGGCGACACTGAAGCTTTCTTT
14,TRBJ2-6,TRBV12-3/TRBV12-4,NA,NA,CASRPDGLSNVLTF,TGTGCCAGCAGACCAGACGGTTTGTCCAACGTCCTGACTTTC
17,TRBJ2-6,TRBV5-1,NA,NA,CASSWVGLASGANVPTF,TGCGCCAGCAGCTGGGTCGGGCTCGCCTCTGGGGCCAACGTCCCGACTTTC
15,TRBJ2-7,TRBV7-2,many,NA,CASSLAPGPSYEQYF,TGTGCCAGCAGCTTAGCTCCGGGACCTAGCTACGAGCAGTACTTC
11,TRBJ1-2,TRBV29-1,many,NA,CSAVGGLGYTF,TGCAGCGCCGTCGGGGGGCTGGGCTACACCTTC
14,TRBJ2-7,TRBV20-1,NA,NA,CSALGPLSPYEQYF,TGCAGTGCTCTTGGCCCGTTATCGCCTTACGAGCAGTACTTC
18,TRBJ2-2,TRBV13,NA,NA,CASSLFAGATRHTGELFF,TGTGCCAGCAGCTTATTCGCGGGGGCCACTCGACACACCGGGGAGCTGTTTTTT
16,TRBJ1-6,TRBV4-3,NA,NA,CASSQDSQAGGSPLHF,TGCGCCAGCAGCCAAGATAGCCAGGCGGGGGGTTCACCCCTCCACTTT
14,TRBJ2-7,TRBV25-1,NA,TRBD1,CASSAPGTGNEQYF,TGTGCCAGCAGTGCCCCCGGGACAGGGAACGAGCAGTACTTC
16,TRBJ2-5,TRBV25-1,few,NA,CASSQTTLVGQETQYF,TGTGCCAGCAGCCAGACAACCTTAGTAGGACAAGAGACCCAGTACTTC
15,TRBJ2-5,TRBV7-2,few,NA,CASTDVGWGQETQYF,TGTGCCAGCACCGACGTGGGATGGGGCCAAGAGACCCAGTACTTC
16,TRBJ1-6,TRBV20-1,few,TRBD1,CSASRQGAFYNSPLHF,TGCAGTGCTTCTCGACAGGGGGCTTTCTATAATTCACCCCTCCACTTT
14,TRBJ1-5,TRBV6-6,few,NA,CASSYDWGNQPQHF,TGTGCCAGCAGTTACGATTGGGGGAATCAGCCCCAGCATTTT
14,TRBJ2-2,TRBV14,NA,NA,CASSRDRHTGELFF,TGTGCCAGCAGCCGAGACAGACACACCGGGGAGCTGTTTTTT